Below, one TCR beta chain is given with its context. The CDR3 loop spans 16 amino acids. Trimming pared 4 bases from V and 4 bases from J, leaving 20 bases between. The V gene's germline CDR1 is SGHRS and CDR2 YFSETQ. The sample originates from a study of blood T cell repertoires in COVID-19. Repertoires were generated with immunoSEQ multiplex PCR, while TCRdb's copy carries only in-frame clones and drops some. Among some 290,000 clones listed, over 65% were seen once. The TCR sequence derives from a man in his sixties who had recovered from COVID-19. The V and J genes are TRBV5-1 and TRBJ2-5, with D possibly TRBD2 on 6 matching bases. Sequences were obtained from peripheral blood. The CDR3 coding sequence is TGCGCCAGCAGCCCGCGAGGTGGGGGGACCCCAGAGACCCAGTACTTC. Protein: CASSPRGGGTPETQYF.